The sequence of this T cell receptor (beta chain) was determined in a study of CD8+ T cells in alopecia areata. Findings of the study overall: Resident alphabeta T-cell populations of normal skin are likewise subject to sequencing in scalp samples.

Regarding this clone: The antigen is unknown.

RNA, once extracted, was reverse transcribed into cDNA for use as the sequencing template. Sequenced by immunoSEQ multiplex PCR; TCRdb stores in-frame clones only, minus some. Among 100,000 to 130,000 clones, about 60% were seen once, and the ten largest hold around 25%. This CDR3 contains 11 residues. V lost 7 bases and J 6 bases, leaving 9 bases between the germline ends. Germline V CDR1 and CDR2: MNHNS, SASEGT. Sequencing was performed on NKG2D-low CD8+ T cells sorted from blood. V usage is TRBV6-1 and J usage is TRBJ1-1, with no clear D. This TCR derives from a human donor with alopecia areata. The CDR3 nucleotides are TGTGCCAGCAAACCTGGGGCTGAAGCTTTCTTT. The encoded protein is CASKPGAEAFF.